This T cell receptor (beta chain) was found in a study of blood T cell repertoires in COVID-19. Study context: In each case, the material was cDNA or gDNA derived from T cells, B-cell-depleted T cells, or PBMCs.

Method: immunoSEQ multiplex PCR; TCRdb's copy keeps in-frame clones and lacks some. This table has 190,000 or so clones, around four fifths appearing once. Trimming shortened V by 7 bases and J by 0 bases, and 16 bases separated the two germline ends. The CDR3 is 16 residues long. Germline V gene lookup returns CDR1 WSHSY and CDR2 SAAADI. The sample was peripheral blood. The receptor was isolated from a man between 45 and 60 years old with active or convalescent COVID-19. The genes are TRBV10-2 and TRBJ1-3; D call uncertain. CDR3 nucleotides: TGCGCCAGCATTCGGTCAGCGAGGCCCTCTGGAAACACCATATATTTT. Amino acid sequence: CASIRSARPSGNTIYF.